This entry concerns a single T cell receptor (beta chain). What it binds is not known. Cells from the mixed lymphocyte reaction underwent coculture for five to seven days at 37 degrees C. The assay covered some 98,000 TCR templates per sample. Only in-frame clones appear in the TCRdb table, and some are missing; sequencing was by immunoSEQ multiplex PCR. The sample holds 15,000 to 20,000 clones, 35% to 60% seen once. These data belong to a study of siplizumab effects on memory and regulatory T cells. The sample consisted of CFSE-low (dividing) CD4+ T cells sorted from an allogeneic mixed lymphocyte reaction. This clonotype was obtained from a human donor in good health; the cells came from an allogeneic mixed lymphocyte reaction.

CDR3 amino acids: CASSPRGGYGYTF. The CDR3 nucleotides read TGTGCCAGCAGCCCCCGGGGGGGCTATGGCTACACCTTC. The chain employs TRBV7-2 and TRBJ1-2; possible D gene TRBD1, 5 bases. Trimming took 5 bases from V and 4 from J, leaving 11 bases between them. CDR3 size: 13 residues. CDR1 is SGHTA, CDR2 FQGNSA, per germline.